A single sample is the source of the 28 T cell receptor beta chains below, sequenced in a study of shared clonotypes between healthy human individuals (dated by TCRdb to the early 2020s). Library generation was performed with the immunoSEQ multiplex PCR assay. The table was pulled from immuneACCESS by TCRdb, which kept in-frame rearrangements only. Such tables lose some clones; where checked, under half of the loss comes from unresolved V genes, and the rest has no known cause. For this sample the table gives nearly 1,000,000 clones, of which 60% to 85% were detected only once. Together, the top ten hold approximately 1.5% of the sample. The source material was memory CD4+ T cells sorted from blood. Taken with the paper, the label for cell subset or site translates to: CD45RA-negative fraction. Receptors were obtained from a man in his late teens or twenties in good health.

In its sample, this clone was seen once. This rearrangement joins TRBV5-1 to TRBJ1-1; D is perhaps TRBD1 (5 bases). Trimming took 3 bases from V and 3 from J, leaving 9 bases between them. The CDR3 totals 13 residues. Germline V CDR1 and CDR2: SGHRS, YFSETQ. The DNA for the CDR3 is TGCGCCAGCAGCTACGGGGGTTACACTGAAGCTTTCTTT. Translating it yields CASSYGGYTEAFF. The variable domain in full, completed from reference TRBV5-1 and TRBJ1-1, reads KAGVTQTPRYLIKTRGQQVTLSCSPISGHRSVSWYQQTPGQGLQFLFEYFSETQRNKGNFPGRFSGRQFSNSRSEMNVSTLELGDSALYLCASSYGGYTEAFFGQGTRLTVV.

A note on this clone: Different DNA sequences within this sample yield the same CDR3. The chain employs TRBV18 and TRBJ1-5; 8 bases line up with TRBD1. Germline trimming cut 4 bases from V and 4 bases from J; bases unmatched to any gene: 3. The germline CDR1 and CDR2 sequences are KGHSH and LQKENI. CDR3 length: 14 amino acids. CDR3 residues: CASSLQGANQPQHF. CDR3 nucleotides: TGTGCCAGCTCACTCCAGGGGGCAAATCAGCCCCAGCATTTT.

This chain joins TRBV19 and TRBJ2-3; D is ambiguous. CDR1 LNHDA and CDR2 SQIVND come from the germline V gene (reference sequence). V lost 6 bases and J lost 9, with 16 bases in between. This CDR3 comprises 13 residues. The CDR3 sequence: CASSPTTWRTQYF. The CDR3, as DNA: TGTGCCAGTAGCCCAACTACGTGGCGAACGCAGTATTTT. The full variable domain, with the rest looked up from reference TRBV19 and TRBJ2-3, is DGGITQSPKYLFRKEGQNVTLSCEQNLNHDAMYWYRQDPGQGLRLIYYSQIVNDFQKGDIAEGYSVSREKKESFPLTVTSAQKNPTAFYLCASSPTTWRTQYFGPGTRLTVL.

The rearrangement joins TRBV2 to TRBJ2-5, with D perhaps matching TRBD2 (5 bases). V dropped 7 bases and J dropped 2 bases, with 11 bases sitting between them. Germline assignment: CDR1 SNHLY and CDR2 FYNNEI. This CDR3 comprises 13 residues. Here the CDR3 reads CASNRAVQETQYF. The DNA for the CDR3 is TGTGCCAGCAACCGAGCGGTTCAAGAGACCCAGTACTTC.

CDR3 DNA: TGCAGTGCTAGTTTGGCGTCACTGCAGTACTTC. It specifies CSASLASLQYF. The chain combines TRBV20-1 with TRBJ2-7; D gene unclear. Trimming pared 3 bases from V and 9 bases from J, leaving 12 bases between. The CDR3 contains 11 residues. CDR1 and CDR2 (germline): DFQATT, SNEGSKA (reference sequence).

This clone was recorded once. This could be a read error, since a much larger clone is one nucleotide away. CDR3 protein: CASSLEAYEQYF. The CDR3 DNA sequence: TGTGCCAGCAGCCTAGAAGCCTACGAGCAGTACTTC. The rearrangement uses TRBV7-2 and TRBJ2-7; D not certain. The germline V and J ends were trimmed by 5 bases and 2 bases, with 7 bases remaining between them. Germline V CDR1 and CDR2: SGHTA, FQGNSA. This CDR3 is 12 amino acids long.

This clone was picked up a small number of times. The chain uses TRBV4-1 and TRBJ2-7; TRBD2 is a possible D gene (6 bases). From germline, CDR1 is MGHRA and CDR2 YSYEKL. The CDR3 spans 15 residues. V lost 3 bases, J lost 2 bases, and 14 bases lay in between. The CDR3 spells CASSQPGVRPYEQYF. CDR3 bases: TGCGCCAGCAGCCAGCCGGGAGTACGCCCCTACGAGCAGTACTTC.

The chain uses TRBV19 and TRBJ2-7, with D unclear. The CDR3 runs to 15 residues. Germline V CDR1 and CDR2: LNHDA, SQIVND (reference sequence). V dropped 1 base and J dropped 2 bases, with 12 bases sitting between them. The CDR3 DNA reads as TGTGCCAGTAGTATAGGTATGGGGATCGCCTACGAGCAGTACTTC. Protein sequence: CASSIGMGIAYEQYF.

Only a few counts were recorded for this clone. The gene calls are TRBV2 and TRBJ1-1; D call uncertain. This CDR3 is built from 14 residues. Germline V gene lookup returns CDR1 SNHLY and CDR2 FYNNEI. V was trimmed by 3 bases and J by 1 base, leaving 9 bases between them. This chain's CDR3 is CASSEGRANTEAFF. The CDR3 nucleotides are TGTGCCAGCAGTGAGGGGAGGGCGAACACTGAAGCTTTCTTT.

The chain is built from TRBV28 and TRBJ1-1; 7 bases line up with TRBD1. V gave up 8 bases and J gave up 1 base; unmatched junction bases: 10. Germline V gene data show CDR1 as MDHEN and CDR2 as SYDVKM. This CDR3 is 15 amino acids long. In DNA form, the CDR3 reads TGTGCCAGCGGACTGTACGGGACAGAGAACACTGAAGCTTTCTTT. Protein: CASGLYGTENTEAFF.

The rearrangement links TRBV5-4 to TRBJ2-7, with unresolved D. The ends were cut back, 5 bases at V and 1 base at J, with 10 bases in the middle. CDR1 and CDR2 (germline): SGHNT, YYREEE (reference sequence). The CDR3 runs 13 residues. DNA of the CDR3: TGTGCCAGCAGTTCCGGCAATTCCTACGAGCAGTACTTC. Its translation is CASSSGNSYEQYF.

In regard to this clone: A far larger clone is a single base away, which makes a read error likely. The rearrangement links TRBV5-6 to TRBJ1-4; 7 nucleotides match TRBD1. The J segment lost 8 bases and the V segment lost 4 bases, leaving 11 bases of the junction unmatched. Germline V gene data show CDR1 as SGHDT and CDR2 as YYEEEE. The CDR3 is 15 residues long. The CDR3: CASSLDRRRWEKLFF. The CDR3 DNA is TGTGCCAGCAGCCTGGACAGGAGGCGGTGGGAAAAACTGTTTTTT.

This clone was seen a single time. The CDR3 here is CARSYQAGRGQETQYF. CDR3 nucleotides: TGTGCCAGAAGCTACCAAGCGGGTAGAGGCCAAGAGACCCAGTACTTC. This rearrangement joins TRBV5-3 to TRBJ2-5; tentatively, D is TRBD2 (6 bases). TRBV5-3 is sorted into the ORF group, with uncertain function. The V end lost 3 bases, the J end lost 1 base, and 16 bases lay between the germline ends. The CDR3 length is 16 residues.

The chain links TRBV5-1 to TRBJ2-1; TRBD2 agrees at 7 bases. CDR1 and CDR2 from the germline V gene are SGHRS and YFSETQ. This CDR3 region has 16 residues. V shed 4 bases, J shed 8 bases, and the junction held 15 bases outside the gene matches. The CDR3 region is CASSPSGIQGVDEQFF. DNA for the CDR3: TGCGCCAGCAGCCCGAGCGGGATCCAGGGCGTCGATGAGCAGTTCTTC.

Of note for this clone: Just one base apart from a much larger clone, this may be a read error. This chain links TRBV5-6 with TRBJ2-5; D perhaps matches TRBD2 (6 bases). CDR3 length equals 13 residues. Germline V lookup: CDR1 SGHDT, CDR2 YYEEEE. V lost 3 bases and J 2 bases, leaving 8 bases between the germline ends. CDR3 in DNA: TGTGCCAGCAGCTGGGACTTTCAAGAGACCCAGTACTTC. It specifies CASSWDFQETQYF.

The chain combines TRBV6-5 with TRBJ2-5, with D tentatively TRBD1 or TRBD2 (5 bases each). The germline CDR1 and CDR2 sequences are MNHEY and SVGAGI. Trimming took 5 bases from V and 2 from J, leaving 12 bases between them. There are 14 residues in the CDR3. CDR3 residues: CASSQPGLQETQYF. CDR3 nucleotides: TGTGCCAGCAGTCAGCCGGGGCTACAAGAGACCCAGTACTTC.

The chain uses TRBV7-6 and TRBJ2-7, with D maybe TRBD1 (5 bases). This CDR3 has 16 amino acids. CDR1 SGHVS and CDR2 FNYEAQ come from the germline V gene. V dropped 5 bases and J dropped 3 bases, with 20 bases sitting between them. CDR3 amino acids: CASSPPGAQGYYEQYF. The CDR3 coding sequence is TGTGCCAGCAGCCCCCCCGGAGCCCAGGGCTACTACGAGCAGTACTTC.

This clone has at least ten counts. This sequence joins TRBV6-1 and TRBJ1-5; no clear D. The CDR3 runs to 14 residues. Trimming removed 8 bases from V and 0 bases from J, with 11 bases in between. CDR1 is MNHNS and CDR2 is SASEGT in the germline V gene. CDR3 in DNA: TGTGCCAGCGACTCAGTAATTAGCAATCAGCCCCAGCATTTT. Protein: CASDSVISNQPQHF.

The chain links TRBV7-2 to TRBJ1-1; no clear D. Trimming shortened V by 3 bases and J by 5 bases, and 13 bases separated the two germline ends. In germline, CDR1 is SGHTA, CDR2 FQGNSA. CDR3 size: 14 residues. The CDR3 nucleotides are TGTGCCAGCAGCTTTCGAGGCAGGTCAACTGAAGCTTTCTTT. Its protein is CASSFRGRSTEAFF. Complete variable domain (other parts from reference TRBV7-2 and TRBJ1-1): GAGVSQSPSNKVTEKGKDVELRCDPISGHTALYWYRQSLGQGLEFLIYFQGNSAPDKSGLPSDRFSAERTGGSVSTLTIQRTQQEDSAVYLCASSFRGRSTEAFFGQGTRLTVV.

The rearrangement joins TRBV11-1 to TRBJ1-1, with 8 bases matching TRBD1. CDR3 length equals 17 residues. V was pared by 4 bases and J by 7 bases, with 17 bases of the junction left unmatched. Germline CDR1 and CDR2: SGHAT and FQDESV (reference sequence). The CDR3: CASSSGSRGRRGVEAFF. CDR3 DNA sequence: TGTGCCAGCAGCTCAGGGTCCAGGGGGCGCCGGGGCGTTGAAGCTTTCTTT.

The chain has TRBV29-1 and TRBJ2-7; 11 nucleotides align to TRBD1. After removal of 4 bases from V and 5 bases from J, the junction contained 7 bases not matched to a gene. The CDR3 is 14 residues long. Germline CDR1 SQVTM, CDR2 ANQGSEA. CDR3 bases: TGCAGCGTTGGGGACAGGGGGTTCATCCACGAGCAGTACTTC. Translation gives CSVGDRGFIHEQYF.

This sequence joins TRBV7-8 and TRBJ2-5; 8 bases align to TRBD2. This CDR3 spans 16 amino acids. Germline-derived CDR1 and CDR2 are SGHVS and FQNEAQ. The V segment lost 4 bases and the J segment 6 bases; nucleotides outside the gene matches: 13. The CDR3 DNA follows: TGTGCCAGCAGCTCTGACTCGATCGGCGGGGGGAAGACCCAGTACTTC. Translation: CASSSDSIGGGKTQYF. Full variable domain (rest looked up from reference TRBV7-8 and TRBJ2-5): GAGVSQSPRYKVAKRGQDVALRCDPISGHVSLFWYQQALGQGPEFLTYFQNEAQLDKSGLPSDRFFAERPEGSVSTLKIQRTQQEDSAVYLCASSSDSIGGGKTQYFGPGTRLLVL.

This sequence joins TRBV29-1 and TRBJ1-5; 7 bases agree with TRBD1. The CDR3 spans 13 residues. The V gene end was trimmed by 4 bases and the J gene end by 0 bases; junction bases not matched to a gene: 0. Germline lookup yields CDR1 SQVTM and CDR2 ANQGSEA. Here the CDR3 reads CSVGDSSNQPQHF. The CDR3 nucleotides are TGCAGCGTTGGGGACAGTAGCAATCAGCCCCAGCATTTT.

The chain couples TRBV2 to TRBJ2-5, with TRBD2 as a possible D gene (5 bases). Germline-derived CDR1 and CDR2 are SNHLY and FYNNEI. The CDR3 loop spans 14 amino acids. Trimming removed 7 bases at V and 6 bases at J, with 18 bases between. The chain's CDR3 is CASNPTGGRKTQYF. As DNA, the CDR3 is TGTGCCAGCAACCCGACTGGAGGACGTAAGACCCAGTACTTC.

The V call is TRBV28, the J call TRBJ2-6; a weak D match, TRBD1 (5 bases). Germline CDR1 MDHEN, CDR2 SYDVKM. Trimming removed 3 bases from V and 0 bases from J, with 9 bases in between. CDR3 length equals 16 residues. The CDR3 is CASSFQGGSGANVLTF. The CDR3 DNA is TGTGCCAGCAGTTTTCAGGGCGGCTCTGGGGCCAACGTCCTGACTTTC.

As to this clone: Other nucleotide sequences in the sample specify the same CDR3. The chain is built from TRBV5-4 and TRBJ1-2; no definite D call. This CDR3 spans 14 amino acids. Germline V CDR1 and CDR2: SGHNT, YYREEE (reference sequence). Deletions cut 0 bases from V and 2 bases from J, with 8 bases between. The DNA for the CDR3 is TGTGCCAGCAGCTTGGACAGACCCAACTATGGCTACACCTTC. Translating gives CASSLDRPNYGYTF.

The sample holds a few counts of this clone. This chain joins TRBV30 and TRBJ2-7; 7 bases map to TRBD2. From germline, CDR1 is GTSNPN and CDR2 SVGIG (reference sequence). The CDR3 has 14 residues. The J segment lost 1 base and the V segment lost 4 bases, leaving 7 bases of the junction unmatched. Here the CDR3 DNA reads TGTGCCTGGAAATTCAGCGGGACTTCCTACGAGCAGTACTTC. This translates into CAWKFSGTSYEQYF.

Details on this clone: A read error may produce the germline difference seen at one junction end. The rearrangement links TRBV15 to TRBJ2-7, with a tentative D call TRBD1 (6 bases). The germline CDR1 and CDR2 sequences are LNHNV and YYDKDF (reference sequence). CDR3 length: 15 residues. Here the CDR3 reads CATSREGGFTYKQYF. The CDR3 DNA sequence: TGTGCCACCAGCAGAGAAGGGGGATTTACCTACAAGCAGTACTTC.